Shown below are 5 T cell receptor beta chains from a single sample sequenced in a study of Tregs in tolerant kidney transplant recipients. Sequencing used immunoSEQ multiplex PCR; TCRdb keeps in-frame clones, though not all of them. The sample records fewer than 80,000 clones, roughly 98% being singletons. This specimen was Tregs from blood, taken before the transplant. Receptors were obtained from a human donor who received a combined kidney and bone marrow transplant.

The V gene is TRBV28, the J gene TRBJ1-1, with a tentative D call TRBD1 (6 bases). The CDR3 is 14 amino acids. Germline-derived CDR1 and CDR2 are MDHEN and SYDVKM. Trimming left V 6 bases short and J 2 bases short, with 13 bases between. This CDR3 reads CASRPWTENTEAFF. The DNA of the CDR3 is TGTGCCAGCAGACCTTGGACAGAAAACACTGAAGCTTTCTTT.

V and J are TRBV4-3 and TRBJ1-3; no clear D gene. CDR3 length equals 15 residues. Germline CDR1 is LGHNA and CDR2 is YSLEER. V lost 2 bases and J lost 0, with 8 bases in between. The CDR3 DNA sequence: TGCGCCAGCAGCCAACCGGGAACCTCTGGAAACACCATATATTTT. This codes for CASSQPGTSGNTIYF.

This rearrangement joins TRBV29-1 to TRBJ2-7; TRBD2 matches 8 bases. V gave up 7 bases and J gave up 3 bases; unmatched junction bases: 11. The CDR3 has 14 residues. Germline V lookup: CDR1 SQVTM, CDR2 ANQGSEA. The CDR3 DNA reads TGCAGCGCCCTTGCGGCGGGAGGAGGCTACGAGCAGTACTTC. Its translation is CSALAAGGGYEQYF.

This chain links TRBV5-1 with TRBJ2-3; no clear D. The V end lost 5 bases, the J end lost 4 bases, and 17 bases lay between the germline ends. The germline CDR1 and CDR2 sequences are SGHRS and YFSETQ. The CDR3 runs to 15 residues. In DNA, the CDR3 is TGCGCCAGCAGAGTAACTACCCCTTTCGCAGATACGCAGTATTTT. Protein: CASRVTTPFADTQYF.

The chain is built from TRBV9 and TRBJ1-3; D gene uncertain. The V end lost 0 bases, the J end lost 0 bases, and 7 bases lay between the germline ends. CDR1 SGDLS and CDR2 YYNGEE come from the germline V gene. The CDR3 totals 15 residues. The CDR3 nucleotides are TGTGCCAGCAGCGTAGAACGGTCCTCTGGAAACACCATATATTTT. Translating gives CASSVERSSGNTIYF. The complete variable domain, with remaining parts taken from reference TRBV9 and TRBJ1-3, reads DSGVTQTPKHLITATGQRVTLRCSPRSGDLSVYWYQQSLDQGLQFLIQYYNGEERAKGNILERFSAQQFPDLHSELNLSSLELGDSALYFCASSVERSSGNTIYFGEGSWLTVV.